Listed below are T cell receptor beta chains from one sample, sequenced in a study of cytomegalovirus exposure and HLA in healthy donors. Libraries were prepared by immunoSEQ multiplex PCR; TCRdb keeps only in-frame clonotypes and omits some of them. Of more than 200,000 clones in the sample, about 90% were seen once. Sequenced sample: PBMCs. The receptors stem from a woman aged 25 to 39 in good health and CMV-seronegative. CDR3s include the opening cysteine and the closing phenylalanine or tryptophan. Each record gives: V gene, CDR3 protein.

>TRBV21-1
CANEPSVNEQFF
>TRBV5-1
CASSPPQGAGTGELFF
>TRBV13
CASSGRQGNNEQFF
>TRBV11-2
CASSIAVPPSYTDTQYF
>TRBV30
CAWSAPDRSYNEQFF
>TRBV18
CASSPDRTVYGYTF
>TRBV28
CASSGRTSGGAYTQYF
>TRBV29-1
CSVRGIQGPTTNEKLFF
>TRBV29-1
CSLGLAGGNEQFF
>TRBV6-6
CASSYYTGTVKETQYF
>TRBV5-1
CASSESGGRSYEQYF
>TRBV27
CASSLSWGNLNTGELFF
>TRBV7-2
CASSLDPGQPQHF
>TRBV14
CASSPRHVGGNIQYF
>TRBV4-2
CASSQAQQEYEKLFF
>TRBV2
CARRDLTDTQYF
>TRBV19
CASSARWESNQPQHF
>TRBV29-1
CSVADSAPSYEQYF
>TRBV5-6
CASSPVNRGQPDYEQYF
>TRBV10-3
CAISEGMAYEQYF
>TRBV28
CASWEVDQPQHF
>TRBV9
CASSVDMGAKNIQYF
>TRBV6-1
CASSPTPLQGYTF
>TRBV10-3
CATQDSTPYEQYF
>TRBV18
CASSLWDSSYEQYF
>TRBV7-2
CASSLASRGGAGELFF
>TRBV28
CASLGANTGELFF
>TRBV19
CASSRSREQFF
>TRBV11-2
CASSSILRGSYEQYF
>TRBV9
CASSGDPKNLAGKQETQYF
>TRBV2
CASTGQGVINQPQHF
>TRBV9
CASSDDRDYEQYF
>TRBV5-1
CASSSGSGTGELFF
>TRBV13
CASRLAGGPNEQFF
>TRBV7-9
CASSLGLHNQYF
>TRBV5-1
CASSLGIAEQFF
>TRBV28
CASSLYRTGGNYGYTF
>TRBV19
CASSPTGGSYEQYF